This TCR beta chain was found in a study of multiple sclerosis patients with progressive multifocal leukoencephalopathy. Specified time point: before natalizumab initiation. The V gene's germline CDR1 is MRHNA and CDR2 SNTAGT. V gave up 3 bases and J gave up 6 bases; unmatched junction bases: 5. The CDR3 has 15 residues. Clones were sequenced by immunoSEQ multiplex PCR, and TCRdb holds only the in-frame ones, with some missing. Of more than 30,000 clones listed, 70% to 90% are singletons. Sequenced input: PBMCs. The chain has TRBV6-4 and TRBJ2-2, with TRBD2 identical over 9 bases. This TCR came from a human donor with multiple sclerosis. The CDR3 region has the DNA TGTGCCAGCAGTGATAGCGGGAGTAGTGCCGGGGAGCTGTTTTTT. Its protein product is CASSDSGSSAGELFF.